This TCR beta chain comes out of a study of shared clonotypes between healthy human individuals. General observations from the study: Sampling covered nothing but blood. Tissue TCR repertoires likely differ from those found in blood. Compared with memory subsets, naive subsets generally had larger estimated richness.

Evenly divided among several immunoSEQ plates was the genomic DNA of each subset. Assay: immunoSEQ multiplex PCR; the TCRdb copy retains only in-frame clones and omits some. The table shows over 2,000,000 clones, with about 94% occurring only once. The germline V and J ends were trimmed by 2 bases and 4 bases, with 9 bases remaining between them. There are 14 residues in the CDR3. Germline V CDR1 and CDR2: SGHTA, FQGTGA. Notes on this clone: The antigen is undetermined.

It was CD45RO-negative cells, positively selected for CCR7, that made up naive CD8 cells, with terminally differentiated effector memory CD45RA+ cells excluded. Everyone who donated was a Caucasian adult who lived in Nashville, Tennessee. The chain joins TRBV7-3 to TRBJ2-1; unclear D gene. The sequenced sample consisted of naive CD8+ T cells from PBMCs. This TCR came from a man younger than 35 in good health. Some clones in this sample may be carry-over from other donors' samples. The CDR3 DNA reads TGTGCCAGCAGCTTAGTGCAGGCGTACAATGAGCAGTTCTTC. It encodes CASSLVQAYNEQFF.